Listed below are T cell receptor beta chains from one sample, sequenced in a study of shared clonotypes between healthy human individuals. The repertoire was sequenced with immunoSEQ multiplex PCR; TCRdb's copy has only in-frame clones and lacks some. Of about 2.1 million clones listed, 93% are singletons. The sequencing sample was made of naive CD8+ T cells from PBMCs. The origin of the receptors is a man younger than 30 in good health. Some clones in this sample may be carry-over from other donors' samples. The CDR3 runs from the conserved cysteine through the conserved F or W. Fields, in order: D gene, J gene, V gene, clone size, CDR3 DNA, CDR3 protein. D genes are given only for firm matches. A clone size is listed for some rows: how often the clone was seen (once, few, many), or a class if it is expanded.

D: .; J: TRBJ1-1; V: TRBV5-4; size: .; DNA: TGTGCCGGCAGCCTAGCCCGAGGGGGGGCAGGTGAAGCTTTCTTT; CDR3: CAGSLARGGAGEAFF
D: TRBD2; J: TRBJ2-1; V: TRBV9; size: .; DNA: TGTGCCAGCAGCGTAGGGCTAGCGGGAGTTAGAGAGCAGTTCTTC; CDR3: CASSVGLAGVREQFF
D: TRBD1; J: TRBJ1-1; V: TRBV5-1; size: .; DNA: TGCGCCAGCAGCATGGGACAGGGAACTGAAGCTTTCTTT; CDR3: CASSMGQGTEAFF
D: .; J: TRBJ2-1; V: TRBV4-1; size: .; DNA: TGCGCCAGCAGCCAAGAGTGGCGAGCGTATAAACCTACCGCCTACAATGAGCAGTTCTTC; CDR3: CASSQEWRAYKPTAYNEQFF
D: .; J: TRBJ2-7; V: TRBV19; size: few; DNA: TGTGCCAGTAGTATAGGATATGGCAGGAGCTCCTACGAGCAGTACTTC; CDR3: CASSIGYGRSSYEQYF
D: TRBD2; J: TRBJ2-7; V: TRBV5-1; size: .; DNA: TGCGCCAGCAGCTTACCTCCCATCGCGGGACTAGCGGGAGTCTCCTACGAGCAGTACTTC; CDR3: CASSLPPIAGLAGVSYEQYF
D: TRBD1; J: TRBJ1-1; V: TRBV28; size: .; DNA: TGTGCCAGCACTAACCCCATCGGGACAGACCTGAACACTGAAGCTTTCTTT; CDR3: CASTNPIGTDLNTEAFF
D: TRBD1; J: TRBJ1-6; V: TRBV25-1; size: .; DNA: TGTGCCAGCACATCAGGGGGGATTTCACCCCTCCACTTT; CDR3: CASTSGGISPLHF
D: .; J: TRBJ2-3; V: TRBV7-8; size: .; DNA: TGTGCCAGCAGCTTAAGGCGGGAACGGGGGGCGGGGCAGTATTTT; CDR3: CASSLRRERGAGQYF
D: .; J: TRBJ1-1; V: TRBV27; size: .; DNA: TGTGCCAGCGAAGGGGGAGGGGTCCGGACTGAAGCTTTCTTT; CDR3: CASEGGGVRTEAFF
D: TRBD1; J: TRBJ1-2; V: TRBV27; size: .; DNA: TGTGCCAGCAGTTTAGACCTTCGGACAGGGAGTAACTATGGCTACACCTTC; CDR3: CASSLDLRTGSNYGYTF
D: .; J: TRBJ1-1; V: TRBV7-9; size: .; DNA: TGTGCCAGCCCGGCGGGGAACACTGAAGCTTTCTTT; CDR3: CASPAGNTEAFF
D: TRBD1; J: TRBJ2-3; V: TRBV7-9; size: .; DNA: TGTGCCAGCAGCTTAGGTGGGGACAGGGAGGAAAAAGATACGCAGTATTTT; CDR3: CASSLGGDREEKDTQYF
D: .; J: TRBJ2-7; V: TRBV2; size: .; DNA: TGTGCCAGCAAGACTAGGGGGACCTACTACGAGCAGTACTTC; CDR3: CASKTRGTYYEQYF
D: .; J: TRBJ2-7; V: TRBV10-2; size: .; DNA: TGCGCCAGCCGGATGCCCGACGGGGGAGGTAGCTCCTACGAGCAGTACTTC; CDR3: CASRMPDGGGSSYEQYF
D: .; J: TRBJ2-3; V: TRBV12-5; size: .; DNA: TGTGCTAGTGGTTTGGCCCCAGATACGCAGTATTTT; CDR3: CASGLAPDTQYF
D: .; J: TRBJ2-7; V: TRBV19; size: .; DNA: TGTGCCAGTAGTATGGGAAGAACAGGCTACGAGCAGTACTTC; CDR3: CASSMGRTGYEQYF
D: TRBD1; J: TRBJ2-7; V: TRBV27; size: .; DNA: TGTGCCCTCAGGGGGACAGGGCTCACCTACGAGCAGTACTTC; CDR3: CALRGTGLTYEQYF
D: .; J: TRBJ2-1; V: TRBV7-9; size: .; DNA: TGTGCCAGCAGCTTAGGGGGACTGTTTTACAATGAGCAGTTCTTC; CDR3: CASSLGGLFYNEQFF
D: TRBD1; J: TRBJ2-7; V: TRBV29-1; size: .; DNA: TGCAGCGTTCGACCGACAGGGGGCTACGAGCAGTACTTC; CDR3: CSVRPTGGYEQYF
D: .; J: TRBJ1-2; V: TRBV28; size: .; DNA: TGTGCCAGCAGTCCCCAGGGTAGTTACGGCTACACCTTC; CDR3: CASSPQGSYGYTF
D: .; J: TRBJ2-5; V: TRBV28; size: .; DNA: TGTGCCAGCAGTTTAATGGGGAGCGCCTTTCCGGGTGGGACCCAGTACTTC; CDR3: CASSLMGSAFPGGTQYF
D: TRBD2; J: TRBJ2-7; V: TRBV9; size: .; DNA: TGTGCCAGCAGCGTAGGGATAGCGGGCTCCTACGAGCAGTACTTC; CDR3: CASSVGIAGSYEQYF
D: TRBD2; J: TRBJ2-1; V: TRBV9; size: once; DNA: TGTGCCAGCAGCCCTAGCGGGAGCTACAATGAGCAGTTCTTC; CDR3: CASSPSGSYNEQFF
D: TRBD1; J: TRBJ2-7; V: TRBV5-1; size: .; DNA: TGCGCCAGCAGCGCGGGGACAGGGGTTCGGGAGCAGTACTTC; CDR3: CASSAGTGVREQYF
D: TRBD2; J: TRBJ2-7; V: TRBV5-4; size: .; DNA: TGTGCCAGCAGAACTAGCGGAACCTACGAGCAGTACTTC; CDR3: CASRTSGTYEQYF
D: TRBD1; J: TRBJ2-5; V: TRBV29-1; size: .; DNA: TGCAGCGTGGACAGGGGACTCCGGACCCAGTACTTC; CDR3: CSVDRGLRTQYF
D: .; J: TRBJ2-3; V: TRBV10-2; size: .; DNA: TGCGCCAGCAGTGACCGGAACACTCCAACAGATACGCAGTATTTT; CDR3: CASSDRNTPTDTQYF
D: .; J: TRBJ2-1; V: TRBV19; size: .; DNA: TGTGCCAGTAGTATAGATCGAAGGGGACTTAATGAGCAGTTCTTC; CDR3: CASSIDRRGLNEQFF